The 20 T cell receptor beta chains below were found in one sample sequenced in a study of T cell repertoires in cytomegalovirus infection. TCRdb used MiXCR to reprocess the reads, holding one entry per CDR3 protein. The sample lists more than 500,000 distinct CDR3 sequences, 16% occurring once. The sequenced material came from CD8+ T cells from PBMCs. The receptor source for this set is a human donor in good health (CMV status not recorded). Some clones in this sample may be carry-over from other donors' samples.

In its sample, this clonotype was seen many times. The rearrangement uses TRBV19 and TRBJ1-4; 7 nucleotides align to TRBD1. V lost 3 bases, J lost 3 bases, and 10 bases stayed unmatched. Germline CDR1 LNHDA, CDR2 SQIVND (reference sequence). This CDR3 contains 17 residues. In DNA, the CDR3 is TGTGCCAGTAGTATCCGAGACAGGGACGTTTCTAATGAAAAACTGTTTTTT. Its translation: CASSIRDRDVSNEKLFF.

V and J are TRBV10-3 and TRBJ1-4, with 12 bases aligning to TRBD1. V was clipped by 6 bases and J by 5 bases; unmatched bases: 10. This CDR3 spans 17 amino acids. Germline CDR1 and CDR2: ENHRY and SYGVKD. DNA for the CDR3: TGTGCCATCAGCCCCGGGACAGGGGGCGTTGGAAATGAAAAACTGTTTTTT. Protein: CAISPGTGGVGNEKLFF.

Points on this clonotype: This may be a read error: a much more frequent sequence differs by one nucleotide. V usage is TRBV11-2 and J usage is TRBJ1-5; 8 bases match TRBD1. This CDR3 is built from 14 residues. Germline V gene lookup returns CDR1 SGHAT and CDR2 FQNNGV. The CDR3 spells CASSPDRGDQPQPF. For the CDR3, the DNA is TGTGCCAGCAGCCCAGACAGGGGTGATCAGCCCCAGCCTTTT.

Of note for this clonotype: This may arise from a read error, as a much more abundant clone is one base away. The rearrangement joins TRBV19 to TRBJ2-3; D might be TRBD2 (5 bases). CDR1 is LNHDA and CDR2 is SQIVND in the germline V gene (reference sequence). The V gene lost 3 bases and the J gene lost 6 bases, with 13 bases spanning the gap. CDR3 length equals 14 residues. In DNA form, the CDR3 reads TGTGCCAGTAGTATTGGGAGCTCTCGTGATACGCAGTATTTT. This sequence encodes CASSIGSSRDTQYF.

Ten or more counts support this clonotype. The rearrangement uses TRBV4-1 and TRBJ1-1; no clear D gene. Germline values: CDR1 MGHRA, CDR2 YSYEKL. V was pared by 0 bases and J by 0 bases, with 11 bases between. The CDR3 has 16 amino acids. CDR3 in DNA: TGCGCCAGCAGCCAAGAAGGAAGAGCTGTGAACACTGAAGCTTTCTTT. Amino acids: CASSQEGRAVNTEAFF.

This clonotype was recorded at least ten times. The V gene is TRBV6-1, the J gene TRBJ2-7, with TRBD2 matching 10 bases. The germline V gene encodes CDR1 MNHNS and CDR2 SASEGT. The V and J ends lost 4 bases and 3 bases, in that order; junction bases with no gene match: 9. The CDR3 has 16 amino acids. Here the CDR3 DNA reads TGTGCCAGCAGTGCCCGAGGGACTAGCGCATTCTACGAGCAGTACTTC. This translates into CASSARGTSAFYEQYF.

A few counts support this clonotype. The chain has TRBV5-5 and TRBJ2-1; the D gene could be TRBD1 or TRBD2 (6 bases each). Germline loops: CDR1 SGHKS, CDR2 YYEKEE (reference sequence). V was pared by 4 bases and J by 6 bases, with 11 bases between. This CDR3 comprises 13 residues. The CDR3 DNA reads as TGTGCCAGCAGCGGGGGGACATCCAATGAGCAGTTCTTC. This encodes CASSGGTSNEQFF.

In its sample, this clonotype was seen many times. The chain is built from TRBV7-8 and TRBJ2-7; 11 positions match TRBD2. V shed 6 bases and J 0 bases; nucleotides not matched to a gene: 10. Germline CDR1 is SGHVS and CDR2 is FQNEAQ. The CDR3 totals 17 residues. The CDR3 spells CASSYGLAGASSYEQYF. CDR3 nucleotide sequence: TGTGCCAGCAGTTACGGACTAGCGGGTGCCTCCTCCTACGAGCAGTACTTC.

The chain uses TRBV18 and TRBJ2-5; D call uncertain. The CDR3 spans 13 residues. Germline-derived CDR1 and CDR2 are KGHSH and LQKENI. V was cut by 1 base and J by 11 bases, with 14 bases left in between. The CDR3 DNA sequence: TGTGCCAGCTCACCACATCTGGAAGAGATTCAGTACTTC. As protein: CASSPHLEEIQYF.

This clonotype occurred many times. The CDR3 DNA reads TGTGCCAGCAGCTTACCCGACAGAGATACGCAGTATTTT. Translation: CASSLPDRDTQYF. V gene TRBV7-9 combines with J gene TRBJ2-3; perhaps TRBD1 as D (5 bases). This CDR3 region has 13 residues. V lost 2 bases to trimming and J lost 5 bases, with 8 bases between them. Germline CDR1 SEHNR, CDR2 FQNEAQ (reference sequence).

There are many counts of this clonotype. The chain links TRBV7-8 to TRBJ2-7, with TRBD2 matching over 10 bases. The germline CDR1 and CDR2 sequences are SGHVS and FQNEAQ. The V and J ends lost 6 bases and 1 base, in that order; junction bases with no gene match: 9. This CDR3 region has 16 residues. In nucleotides, the CDR3 is TGTGCCAGCAGGCCTATGTTAGCGGGGGGATCCTACGAGCAGTACTTC. Encoded protein: CASRPMLAGGSYEQYF.

This clonotype was detected ten times or more. V is TRBV6-2 or TRBV6-3 and J is TRBJ1-6; D may be TRBD1 (6 bases). Germline V gene sequence: CDR1 MNHEY, CDR2 SVGEGT. V dropped 6 bases and J dropped 11 bases, with 14 bases sitting between them. The CDR3 is made up of 13 amino acids. CDR3 sequence reads: CASSRDIRAPLHF. The CDR3 nucleotides are TGTGCCAGCAGCCGGGACATTCGGGCACCCCTCCACTTT.

This clonotype was recorded at least ten times. The rearrangement uses TRBV15 and TRBJ1-2, with no clear D. Germline V CDR1 and CDR2: LNHNV, YYDKDF (reference sequence). The V end lost 0 bases, the J end lost 3 bases, and 8 bases lay between the germline ends. CDR3 length equals 14 residues. CDR3 coding DNA: TGTGCCACCAGCAGAGATCCAGAATACTATGGCTACACCTTC. Protein: CATSRDPEYYGYTF.

This clonotype has ten or more counts. The chain combines TRBV7-9 with TRBJ1-1; the match to TRBD1 covers 8 bases. Germline trimming cut 4 bases from V and 6 bases from J; bases unmatched to any gene: 16. Looked up from germline, CDR1 is SEHNR and CDR2 is FQNEAQ (reference sequence). This CDR3 has 17 amino acids. The DNA of the CDR3 is TGTGCCAGCAGCTCCCCGCTAGGACAGGGAAATCTAGCTGAAGCTTTCTTT. Its translation: CASSSPLGQGNLAEAFF.

The chain employs TRBV7-9 and TRBJ2-7; no reliable D call. The ends were cut back, 6 bases at V and 2 bases at J, with 11 bases in the middle. In germline, CDR1 is SEHNR, CDR2 FQNEAQ (reference sequence). The CDR3 spans 13 residues. The CDR3: CASSSDTAYEQYF. DNA for the CDR3: TGTGCCAGCAGTTCGGATACAGCCTACGAGCAGTACTTC.

This sequence joins TRBV5-6 and TRBJ2-3; D is uncertain. Germline CDR1 and CDR2: SGHDT and YYEEEE. V was clipped by 0 bases and J by 7 bases, with 12 bases between them. The CDR3 consists of 14 residues. The CDR3 DNA follows: TGTGCCAGCAGCTTGGGGGTTAGCTTGAATACGCAGTATTTT. This encodes CASSLGVSLNTQYF.

This clonotype was found many times. This sequence joins TRBV7-2 and TRBJ1-1, with 8 bases matching TRBD1. The V gene end was trimmed by 3 bases and the J gene end by 0 bases; junction bases not matched to a gene: 3. The germline gives CDR1 SGHTA, CDR2 FQGNSA. The length of the CDR3 is 15 residues. DNA of the CDR3: TGTGCCAGCAGCTTGAACAGGGGGGTGAACACTGAAGCTTTCTTT. Translation: CASSLNRGVNTEAFF.

This clonotype was observed at least ten times. The rearrangement links TRBV2 to TRBJ2-1; D unclear. The length of the CDR3 is 15 residues. Looked up from germline, CDR1 is SNHLY and CDR2 is FYNNEI. V lost 5 bases and J 6 bases, leaving 17 bases between the germline ends. This CDR3 reads CASSTPGHTPNEQFF. CDR3 nucleotides: TGTGCCAGCAGTACGCCGGGCCACACCCCCAATGAGCAGTTCTTC.

The sample holds many counts of this clonotype. The chain links TRBV12-3 or TRBV12-4 to TRBJ2-7; D is ambiguous. The ends were cut back, 5 bases at V and 2 bases at J, with 16 bases in the middle. This CDR3 has 15 amino acids. The CDR3 coding sequence is TGTGCCAGCAGTCCCTTCCCCGACACCGCCTACGAGCAGTACTTC. Translated, it gives CASSPFPDTAYEQYF.

This clonotype was found many times. The rearrangement uses TRBV28 and TRBJ2-7; D uncertain. The CDR3 consists of 15 residues. Germline lookup yields CDR1 MDHEN and CDR2 SYDVKM. The V end lost 1 base, the J end lost 0 bases, and 10 bases lay between the germline ends. CDR3 bases: TGTGCCAGCAGTTTATTTCCGGATAGCTCCTACGAGCAGTACTTC. Translation: CASSLFPDSSYEQYF.